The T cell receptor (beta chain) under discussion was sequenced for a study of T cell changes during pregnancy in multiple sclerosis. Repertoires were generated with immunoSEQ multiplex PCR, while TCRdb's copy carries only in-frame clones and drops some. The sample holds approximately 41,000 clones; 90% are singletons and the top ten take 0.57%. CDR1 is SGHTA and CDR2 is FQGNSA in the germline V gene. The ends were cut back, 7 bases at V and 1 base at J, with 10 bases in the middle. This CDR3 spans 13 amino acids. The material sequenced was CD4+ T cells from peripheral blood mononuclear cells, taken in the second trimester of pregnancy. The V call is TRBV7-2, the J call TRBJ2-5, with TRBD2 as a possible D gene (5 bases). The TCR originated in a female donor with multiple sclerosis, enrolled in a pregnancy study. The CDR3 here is CASTGLVQETQYF. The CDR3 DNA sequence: TGTGCCAGCACGGGGTTGGTCCAAGAGACCCAGTACTTC.